This T cell receptor (beta chain) was observed in a study of cytomegalovirus exposure and HLA in healthy donors. Between the trimmed V and J ends, which lost 1 base and 4 bases, there was a span of 8 bases. Germline V CDR1 and CDR2: SGHNT, YYREEE (reference sequence). This CDR3 region has 13 residues. PCR was performed using 60 Vbeta and 13 Jbeta primers. Assay: immunoSEQ multiplex PCR; the TCRdb copy retains only in-frame clones and omits some. The table includes roughly 190,000 clones, roughly 9.4% detected once. The sample consisted of PBMCs. The clonotype comes from a woman aged 25-40 years in good health and CMV-seropositive. This chain uses TRBV5-4 with TRBJ1-1, with no clear D. This CDR3 reads CASSLRSGTEAFF. As DNA, the CDR3 is TGTGCCAGCAGCTTGCGTAGTGGCACTGAAGCTTTCTTT.